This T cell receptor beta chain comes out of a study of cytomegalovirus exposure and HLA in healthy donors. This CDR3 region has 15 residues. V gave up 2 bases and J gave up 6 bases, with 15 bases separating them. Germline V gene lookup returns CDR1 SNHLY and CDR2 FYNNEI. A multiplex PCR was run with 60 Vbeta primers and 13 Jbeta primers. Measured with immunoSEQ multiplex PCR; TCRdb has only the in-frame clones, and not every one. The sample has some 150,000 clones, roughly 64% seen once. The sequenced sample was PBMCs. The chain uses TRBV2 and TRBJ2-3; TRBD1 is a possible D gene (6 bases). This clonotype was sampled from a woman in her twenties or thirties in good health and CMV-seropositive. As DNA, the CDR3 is TGTGCCAGCAGTGAACGGTCAGGGGATGTTGATACGCAGTATTTT. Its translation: CASSERSGDVDTQYF.